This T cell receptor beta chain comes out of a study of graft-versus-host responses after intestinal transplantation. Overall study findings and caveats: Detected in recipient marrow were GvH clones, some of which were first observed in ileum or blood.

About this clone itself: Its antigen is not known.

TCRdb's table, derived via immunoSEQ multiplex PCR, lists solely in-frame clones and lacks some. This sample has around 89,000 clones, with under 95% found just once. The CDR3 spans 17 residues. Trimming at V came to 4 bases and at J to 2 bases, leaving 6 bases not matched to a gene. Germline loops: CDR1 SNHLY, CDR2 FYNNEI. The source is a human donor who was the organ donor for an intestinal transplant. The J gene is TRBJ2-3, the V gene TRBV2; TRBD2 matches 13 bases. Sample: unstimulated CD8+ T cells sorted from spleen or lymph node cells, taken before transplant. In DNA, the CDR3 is TGTGCCAGCAGTGGACGGACTAGCGGGGGCTACACAGATACGCAGTATTTT. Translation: CASSGRTSGGYTDTQYF.